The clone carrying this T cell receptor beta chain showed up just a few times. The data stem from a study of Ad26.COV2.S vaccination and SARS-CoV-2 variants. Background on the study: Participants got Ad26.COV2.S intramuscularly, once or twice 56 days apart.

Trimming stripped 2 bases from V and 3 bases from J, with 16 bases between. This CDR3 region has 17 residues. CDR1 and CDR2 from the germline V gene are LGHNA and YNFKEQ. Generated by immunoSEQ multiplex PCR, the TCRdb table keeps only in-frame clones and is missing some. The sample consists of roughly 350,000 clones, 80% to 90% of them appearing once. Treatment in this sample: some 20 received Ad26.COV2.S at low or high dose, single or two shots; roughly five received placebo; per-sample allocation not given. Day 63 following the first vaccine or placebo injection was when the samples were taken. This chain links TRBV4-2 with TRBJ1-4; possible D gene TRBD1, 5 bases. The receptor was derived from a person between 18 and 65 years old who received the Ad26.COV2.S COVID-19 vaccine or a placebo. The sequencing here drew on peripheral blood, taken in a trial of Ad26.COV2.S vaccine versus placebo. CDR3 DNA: TGTGCCAGCAGCCAATTGGGCCATCGGGGCCCTAATGAAAAACTGTTTTTT. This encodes CASSQLGHRGPNEKLFF.